This passage covers 21 T cell receptor beta chains from one sample sequenced in a study of blood T cell repertoires in COVID-19. Clones were read by immunoSEQ multiplex PCR, and TCRdb kept only the in-frame ones, dropping some. The top ten hold 6% to 6.5% of the sample, which has about 63,000 clones, over 70% seen once. The material sequenced was peripheral blood. The origin of the receptors is a human donor in a cohort sampled during active COVID-19.

This clone was seen only once. The J gene is TRBJ2-3, the V gene TRBV10-3; 10 nucleotides line up with TRBD2. Germline V gene data show CDR1 as ENHRY and CDR2 as SYGVKD. The V gene end was trimmed by 3 bases and the J gene end by 6 bases; junction bases not matched to a gene: 12. The CDR3 runs to 17 residues. The CDR3 region has the DNA TGTGCCATCAGTGAAGGTAGCGGGAGGACCGGAGTGGATACGCAGTATTTT. It encodes CAISEGSGRTGVDTQYF.

The chain recombines TRBV3-1 (or the pseudogene TRBV3-2) with TRBJ2-7; possible D gene TRBD2, 6 bases. Looked up from germline, CDR1 is LGHDT and CDR2 is YNNKEL (reference sequence). The CDR3 sequence is 14 residues long. Trimming stripped 5 bases from V and 3 bases from J, with 14 bases between. The CDR3 nucleotides are TGTGCCAGCAGCGCGGGACTGGCCGTCTACGAGCAGTACTTC. This sequence encodes CASSAGLAVYEQYF.

V usage is TRBV19 and J usage is TRBJ1-2; D may be TRBD1 (6 bases). The CDR3 runs to 13 residues. V was clipped by 4 bases and J by 5 bases, with 11 bases between them. Germline-derived CDR1 and CDR2 are LNHDA and SQIVND (reference sequence). The CDR3 nucleotides read TGTGCCAGTAGTAGACAGGAGATTTATGGCTACACCTTC. It codes for CASSRQEIYGYTF.

This chain links TRBV5-1 with TRBJ1-5, with 7 positions matching TRBD1. This CDR3 comprises 15 residues. Germline V gene data show CDR1 as SGHRS and CDR2 as YFSETQ. V dropped 0 bases and J dropped 3; count of bases not matched to a gene: 3. The CDR3, as DNA: TGCGCCAGCAGCTTGGCGGGACAGAACAATCAGCCCCAGCATTTT. Its protein product is CASSLAGQNNQPQHF.

This chain joins TRBV6-5 and TRBJ2-1; 9 bases are a match to TRBD1. The CDR3 loop spans 13 amino acids. V lost 6 bases and J lost 7; bases outside the gene matches: 4. Looked up from germline, CDR1 is MNHEY and CDR2 is SVGAGI. CDR3 in DNA: TGTGCCAGCAGGGGGACAGGGCGAAATGAGCAGTTCTTC. Protein: CASRGTGRNEQFF.

The rearrangement joins TRBV19 to TRBJ1-6; the D gene is possibly TRBD1 (5 bases). CDR3 size: 16 residues. The V gene's germline CDR1 is LNHDA and CDR2 SQIVND (reference sequence). V gave up 7 bases and J gave up 13 bases, with 26 bases separating them. The CDR3 DNA reads TGTGCCAGTACCATTGTGGCAGGACACCTCGTTCATCCCCTCCACTTT. It is translated as CASTIVAGHLVHPLHF.

The chain recombines TRBV3-1 (or the pseudogene TRBV3-2) with TRBJ1-5; D gene ambiguous. The germline V and J ends were trimmed by 4 bases and 7 bases, with 14 bases remaining between them. The CDR3 is 14 amino acids. Germline CDR1 LGHDT, CDR2 YNNKEL (reference sequence). CDR3 sequence reads: CASSPRGRAQPQHF. The CDR3 DNA sequence: TGTGCCAGCAGCCCGCGGGGTAGGGCCCAGCCCCAGCATTTT.

The chain links TRBV29-1 to TRBJ2-7; weak D call: TRBD1 (5 bases). CDR1 is SQVTM, CDR2 ANQGSEA, per germline. The CDR3 is 12 amino acids. Trimming pared 0 bases from V and 5 bases from J, leaving 8 bases between. CDR3 protein: CSVEDTRDEQYF. For the CDR3, the DNA is TGCAGCGTTGAAGATACCAGGGACGAGCAGTACTTC.

This rearrangement joins TRBV5-1 to TRBJ2-5; 7 nucleotides line up with TRBD1. The CDR3 runs 15 residues. Germline-derived CDR1 and CDR2 are SGHRS and YFSETQ. Trimming at V came to 5 bases and at J to 2 bases, leaving 9 bases not matched to a gene. This CDR3 is CASSATGAYQETQYF. CDR3 DNA sequence: TGCGCCAGCAGTGCAACAGGGGCTTATCAAGAGACCCAGTACTTC.

The V gene is TRBV10-3, the J gene TRBJ1-3, with no clear D. Trimming shortened V by 3 bases and J by 0 bases, and 6 bases separated the two germline ends. There are 14 residues in the CDR3. Germline V gene sequence: CDR1 ENHRY, CDR2 SYGVKD. The CDR3 sequence: CAISDSLSGNTIYF. The CDR3 DNA follows: TGTGCCATCAGTGATTCTCTCTCTGGAAACACCATATATTTT.

The table lists this clone with a count of one. The chain joins TRBV9 to TRBJ2-5; a weak D match, TRBD2 (5 bases). Trimming took off 5 bases at V and 3 bases at J, with 11 bases between the two ends. This CDR3 contains 13 residues. The germline V gene has CDR1 SGDLS and CDR2 YYNGEE. CDR3 coding DNA: TGTGCCAGCAGTGGCCCGGGGAAAGAGACCCAGTACTTC. It yields the protein CASSGPGKETQYF.

The chain employs TRBV9 and TRBJ1-4; 8 bases are a match to TRBD1. The germline gives CDR1 SGDLS, CDR2 YYNGEE. With 0 bases clipped from V and 8 bases from J, the junction kept 6 bases outside the gene matches. There are 15 residues in the CDR3. The CDR3 here is CASSVVAGGFEKLFF. Written as DNA, the CDR3 is TGTGCCAGCAGCGTAGTGGCAGGGGGCTTCGAAAAACTGTTTTTT.

The J gene is TRBJ1-1, the V gene TRBV7-9; 9 positions match TRBD1. The CDR3 runs 13 residues. Germline V gene sequence: CDR1 SEHNR, CDR2 FQNEAQ (reference sequence). V gave up 5 bases and J gave up 10 bases; unmatched junction bases: 8. CDR3 sequence: CASSPGTGRRAFF. The CDR3 nucleotides are TGTGCCAGCAGCCCAGGGACAGGGAGGCGAGCTTTCTTT.

This sequence joins TRBV29-1 and TRBJ2-7; 9 bases are a match to TRBD1. The CDR3 has 13 residues. Germline V gene sequence: CDR1 SQVTM, CDR2 ANQGSEA. The V and J ends lost 3 bases and 4 bases, in that order; junction bases with no gene match: 4. The CDR3 sequence: CSVDGQGSYEQYF. As DNA, the CDR3 is TGCAGCGTTGATGGACAGGGGTCTTACGAGCAGTACTTC.

The chain combines TRBV6-5 with TRBJ1-1, with 7 bases lining up with TRBD1. Germline V gene data show CDR1 as MNHEY and CDR2 as SVGAGI. The CDR3 spans 13 residues. Trimming took 10 bases from V and 4 from J; bases not matched to a gene: 9. CDR3 residues: CATIRTGATEAFF. CDR3 in DNA: TGTGCCACCATCAGAACAGGGGCCACTGAAGCTTTCTTT.

This clone was detected a few times. The V call is TRBV20-1, the J call TRBJ1-5, with D uncertain. The CDR3 extends over 10 amino acids. V was cut by 7 bases and J by 7 bases, with 8 bases left in between. CDR1 and CDR2 (germline): DFQATT, SNEGSKA (reference sequence). CDR3 bases: TGCAGTGTTGCGGGCCAGCCCCAGCATTTT. Its protein is CSVAGQPQHF.

This clone came up once. The CDR3 bases are TGTGCCAGCAGCCCCCCCTGGGGGGGCGAGACCCAGTACTTC. Translating gives CASSPPWGGETQYF. The rearrangement links TRBV7-9 to TRBJ2-5; maybe TRBD2 (7 bases). Germline V gives CDR1 SEHNR, CDR2 FQNEAQ (reference sequence). This CDR3 is 14 amino acids long. V was pared by 5 bases and J by 5 bases, with 15 bases between.

This rearrangement joins TRBV6-8 to TRBJ1-1; D gene ambiguous. Looked up from germline, CDR1 is MNHGY and CDR2 is SAAAGT. The CDR3 spans 13 residues. Between the trimmed V and J ends, which lost 9 bases and 1 base, there was a span of 12 bases. The CDR3 spells CARWWARNTEAFF. The CDR3, as DNA: TGTGCCAGGTGGTGGGCGAGGAACACTGAAGCTTTCTTT.

By share of the sample, this clone is medium-sized (0.01 to 0.1%). The chain carries TRBV9 and TRBJ2-6, with D unclear. Germline CDR1 is SGDLS and CDR2 is YYNGEE. Trimming shortened V by 0 bases and J by 0 bases, and 10 bases separated the two germline ends. This CDR3 spans 17 amino acids. CDR3 amino acids: CASSVDQSSSGANVLTF. CDR3 coding DNA: TGTGCCAGCAGCGTAGACCAGTCAAGCTCTGGGGCCAACGTCCTGACTTTC. Complete variable domain (other parts from reference TRBV9 and TRBJ2-6): DSGVTQTPKHLITATGQRVTLRCSPRSGDLSVYWYQQSLDQGLQFLIQYYNGEERAKGNILERFSAQQFPDLHSELNLSSLELGDSALYFCASSVDQSSSGANVLTFGAGSRLTVL.

DNA for the CDR3: TGTGCCAGCAGTTCCCAGCGGGGGGGCACCGGGGAGCTGTTTTTT. Protein: CASSSQRGGTGELFF. V usage is TRBV2 and J usage is TRBJ2-2; 10 positions agree with TRBD2. The CDR3 loop spans 15 amino acids. Trimming took 5 bases from V and 4 from J; bases not matched to a gene: 4. Germline loops: CDR1 SNHLY, CDR2 FYNNEI.

The chain employs TRBV11-2 and TRBJ2-5, with 11 bases fitting TRBD2. Germline CDR1 SGHAT, CDR2 FQNNGV. With 6 bases clipped from V and 5 bases from J, the junction kept 17 bases outside the gene matches. The length of the CDR3 is 18 residues. The CDR3 region is CASRTIAGGPGYEETQYF. CDR3 in DNA: TGTGCCAGCAGGACTATAGCGGGAGGGCCCGGTTATGAGGAGACCCAGTACTTC.